The 2 T cell receptor beta chains given below trace back to one sample, sequenced in a study of blood T cells in healthy people across ages. The use of a sample-barcoded 5' primer and a J-beta primer mix characterized a second PCR of about 7 to 12 cycles. In TCRdb, the 5' RACE reads were re-called with MiXCR into one record per CDR3 protein. This sample carries a few hundred thousand distinct CDR3 sequences, about 27% of them seen once, and the ten largest clones take over 3.5%. This sample also appeared in a second study, on T cells of mothers and their children.

What was sequenced was blood. The source is a boy aged 2 to 10 in good health.

This clonotype has more than one count but fewer than ten. V is TRBV10-3 and J is TRBJ2-5; 14 nucleotides align to TRBD2. The germline V gene has CDR1 ENHRY and CDR2 SYGVKD. Unmatched junction bases numbered 6, after V lost 3 bases and J lost 3 bases. This CDR3 is 17 amino acids long. The CDR3, as DNA: TGTGCCATCAGTGATAGACTAGCGGGAGGGCCCGAAGAGACCCAGTACTTC. Translated: CAISDRLAGGPEETQYF.

This clonotype showed up just once. A much larger clone differs by one base, so this may be a read error. This sequence joins TRBV5-1 and TRBJ2-2; 8 bases line up with TRBD1. The CDR3 consists of 15 residues. With V trimmed by 4 bases and J by 4 bases, 6 bases remained unmatched. The germline CDR1 and CDR2 sequences are SGHRS and YFSETQ. The CDR3 DNA is TGCGCCAGCAGCCCCTTAACAGGGGGCACCGGGGAGCTGTTTTTT. Translated: CASSPLTGGTGELFF.